One and the same sample provided the 14 T cell receptor beta chains below, sequenced in a study of molecular identifiers for immune sequencing clone quantification. TCRdb reprocessed the PCR reads with MiXCR, giving one entry per CDR3 protein. The data contain 600,000 to 650,000 distinct CDR3 sequences, 15% to 20% of them singletons. The sequencing sample was made of naive CD8+ T cells from blood, with Jurkat cell RNA spiked in. Subset reported: FACS-sorted CD8+CD4-CCR7+CD45RA+ naive T cells. The source of these receptors is a human donor in good health. Some libraries in this study had Jurkat cell RNA spiked in.

This clonotype was counted many times. The rearrangement joins TRBV2 to TRBJ2-7; unclear D gene. Germline-derived CDR1 and CDR2 are SNHLY and FYNNEI. Trimming cost V 7 bases and J 7 bases, with 17 bases left between them. The length of the CDR3 is 13 residues. Here the CDR3 reads CASNPAGTWEQYF. The DNA of the CDR3 is TGTGCCAGCAATCCAGCAGGAACCTGGGAGCAGTACTTC.

The rearrangement uses TRBV27 and TRBJ2-7; possibly TRBD2 for D (5 bases). The V and J ends lost 4 bases and 3 bases respectively, with 10 bases between them. The CDR3 covers 13 residues. Germline V gene lookup returns CDR1 MNHEY and CDR2 SMNVEV (reference sequence). CDR3 amino acids: CASSYERGYEQYF. In DNA form, the CDR3 reads TGTGCCAGCAGTTATGAACGGGGCTACGAGCAGTACTTC.

The chain recombines TRBV9 with TRBJ2-5, with 10 positions matching TRBD1. Trimming removed 4 bases from V and 4 bases from J; junction bases left unmatched: 10. This CDR3 has 16 residues. Germline V gene sequence: CDR1 SGDLS, CDR2 YYNGEE. The CDR3 DNA follows: TGTGCCAGCAGCACTACCGGGACAGGGGTGGGAGAGACCCAGTACTTC. Residues: CASSTTGTGVGETQYF. The full variable domain, its missing parts supplied by reference TRBV9 and TRBJ2-5, is DSGVTQTPKHLITATGQRVTLRCSPRSGDLSVYWYQQSLDQGLQFLIQYYNGEERAKGNILERFSAQQFPDLHSELNLSSLELGDSALYFCASSTTGTGVGETQYFGPGTRLLVL.

This clonotype was picked up a small number of times. This chain links TRBV27 with TRBJ2-3; D call uncertain. This CDR3 is 15 amino acids long. Germline CDR1 MNHEY, CDR2 SMNVEV (reference sequence). V lost 1 base to trimming and J lost 0 bases, with 8 bases between them. Written as DNA, the CDR3 is TGTGCCAGCAGTTTATACGCATCCAGCACAGATACGCAGTATTTT. Its translation: CASSLYASSTDTQYF.

The sample holds many counts of this clonotype. This rearrangement joins TRBV4-1 to TRBJ2-5, with unresolved D. Trimming cost V 0 bases and J 2 bases, with 10 bases left between them. Per the germline V gene, CDR1 is MGHRA and CDR2 is YSYEKL. CDR3 size: 15 residues. The CDR3 bases are TGCGCCAGCAGCCAAGAGGAGTCGGTTCAAGAGACCCAGTACTTC. Residues: CASSQEESVQETQYF.

About this clonotype: This could be a read error, since a much larger clone is one nucleotide away. The chain employs TRBV30 and TRBJ2-1; no definite D call. Germline lookup yields CDR1 GTSNPN and CDR2 SVGIG (reference sequence). The ends were cut back, 2 bases at V and 8 bases at J, with 13 bases in the middle. This CDR3 is 13 amino acids long. For the CDR3, the DNA is TGTGCCTGGAGTACATTACTACCGGATGAGCAGTTCTTC. This translates into CAWSTLLPDEQFF.

This clonotype appeared many times. The CDR3 protein is CASSFEGGSQPQHF. In nucleotides, the CDR3 is TGTGCCAGCAGCTTTGAAGGGGGCTCCCAGCCCCAGCATTTT. The chain is built from TRBV6-5 and TRBJ1-5; 7 bases are shared with TRBD1. The CDR3 has 14 amino acids. The trim removed 6 bases at V and 7 bases at J, leaving 9 bases unmatched. Germline assignment: CDR1 MNHEY and CDR2 SVGAGI.

This clonotype was seen repeatedly, ten times or more. V usage is TRBV27 and J usage is TRBJ2-3; 11 bases align to TRBD2. This CDR3 has 17 residues. Germline V gene data show CDR1 as MNHEY and CDR2 as SMNVEV (reference sequence). V dropped 7 bases and J dropped 4; count of bases not matched to a gene: 13. CDR3 residues: CASISSGGAFRSDTQYF. The CDR3 nucleotides read TGTGCCAGCATCAGTAGCGGGGGGGCCTTCAGGTCAGATACGCAGTATTTT.

This clonotype was seen repeatedly, ten times or more. V is TRBV30 and J is TRBJ2-1, with 10 bases aligning to TRBD2. Germline assignment: CDR1 GTSNPN and CDR2 SVGIG (reference sequence). V lost 2 bases and J lost 8; bases outside the gene matches: 6. The CDR3 covers 14 residues. The CDR3 protein is CAWSSSGRSDEQFF. CDR3 sequence (DNA): TGTGCCTGGAGTTCTAGCGGGAGAAGCGATGAGCAGTTCTTC.

This clonotype showed up many times. The rearrangement joins TRBV25-1 to TRBJ2-1; D not resolved. The V and J ends lost 3 bases and 10 bases respectively, with 4 bases between them. This CDR3 spans 10 amino acids. CDR1 is MGHDK, CDR2 SYGVNS, per germline. CDR3 in DNA: TGTGCCAGCAGTGAGGAAGAGCAGTTCTTC. Its protein is CASSEEEQFF.

This CDR3 is CSARAGPPGYTF. As DNA, the CDR3 is TGCAGTGCGCGGGCAGGTCCACCTGGCTACACCTTC. This chain connects TRBV20-1 to TRBJ1-2; D not certain. The CDR3 is 12 amino acids. Trimming shortened V by 6 bases and J by 7 bases, and 15 bases separated the two germline ends. Germline V gene lookup returns CDR1 DFQATT and CDR2 SNEGSKA (reference sequence).

This clonotype was counted only a few times. This chain links TRBV6-5 with TRBJ2-7; the D gene is possibly TRBD2 (7 bases). The CDR3 length is 20 residues. Looked up from germline, CDR1 is MNHEY and CDR2 is SVGAGI. Between the trimmed V and J ends, which lost 2 bases and 1 base, there was a span of 27 bases. This CDR3 reads CASSYATWDLGGGKSYEQYF. CDR3 bases: TGTGCCAGCAGTTACGCCACTTGGGACTTAGGGGGGGGAAAGTCCTACGAGCAGTACTTC.

The rearrangement joins TRBV4-2 to TRBJ1-6, with D possibly matching TRBD1 (6 bases). The CDR3 extends over 15 amino acids. Germline CDR1 is LGHNA and CDR2 is YNFKEQ. Trimming pared 0 bases from V and 5 bases from J, leaving 8 bases between. The CDR3 bases are TGTGCCAGCAGCCAAGATGCAGGGGATAATTCACCCCTCCACTTT. This sequence encodes CASSQDAGDNSPLHF.

This clonotype was recorded many times. This chain uses TRBV20-1 with TRBJ2-2; D uncertain. The V gene lost 2 bases and the J gene lost 3 bases, with 7 bases spanning the gap. The CDR3 has 13 residues. Germline V gene data show CDR1 as DFQATT and CDR2 as SNEGSKA (reference sequence). The CDR3 sequence: CSARKLDTGELFF. The CDR3 region has the DNA TGCAGTGCTAGAAAGCTGGACACCGGGGAGCTGTTTTTT.